These 32 T cell receptor beta chains originate from one sample sequenced in a study of PD-1 blockade in classical Hodgkin lymphoma. Regarding time point: newly diagnosed, previously untreated cHL patient sample. Thawed PBMCs underwent magnetic negative selection to yield purified CD4+ T cells. The repertoire was sequenced with immunoSEQ multiplex PCR; TCRdb's copy has only in-frame clones and lacks some. The repertoire holds just under 20,000 clones, with roughly four fifths as singletons. Sample: CD4+ T cells from blood. These receptors were obtained from a human donor with classical Hodgkin lymphoma.

This chain joins TRBV7-2 and TRBJ2-3, with 11 bases aligning to TRBD2. The germline V gene has CDR1 SGHTA and CDR2 FQGNSA. The ends lost 4 bases at V and 5 bases at J; junction bases unmatched: 5. The CDR3 totals 15 residues. CDR3 bases: TGTGCCAGCAGCTATAGCGGGAGGGCTATAGATACGCAGTATTTT. Translated: CASSYSGRAIDTQYF.

This clone is medium-sized in the sample. The chain combines TRBV4-1 with TRBJ2-7; D is perhaps TRBD2 (5 bases). Per germline, CDR1 MGHRA and CDR2 YSYEKL. The CDR3 has 11 amino acids. V dropped 8 bases and J dropped 8 bases, with 13 bases sitting between them. In DNA form, the CDR3 reads TGCGCCAGCCGAGAAAGCGGACAGCAGTACTTC. It encodes CASRESGQQYF.

The chain recombines TRBV6-5 with TRBJ1-4; perhaps TRBD1 as D (5 bases). The CDR3 has 14 residues. Germline V CDR1 and CDR2: MNHEY, SVGAGI. V gave up 5 bases and J gave up 7 bases, with 14 bases separating them. As DNA, the CDR3 is TGTGCCAGCAGTCCCGAGAGGGGTAGTGAAAAACTGTTTTTT. Translation: CASSPERGSEKLFF.

This clone has just one count. The chain has TRBV5-1 and TRBJ1-4; perhaps TRBD1 as D (5 bases). The CDR3 has 13 amino acids. Germline assignment: CDR1 SGHRS and CDR2 YFSETQ. Trimming shortened V by 8 bases and J by 6 bases, and 14 bases separated the two germline ends. CDR3 sequence: CARKGSGDEKLFF. In nucleotides, the CDR3 is TGCGCCAGGAAGGGATCGGGGGATGAAAAACTGTTTTTT.

The chain employs TRBV5-4 and TRBJ1-6, with a tentative D call TRBD1 (6 bases). This CDR3 is 14 amino acids long. CDR1 and CDR2 from the germline V gene are SGHNT and YYREEE (reference sequence). V was cut by 0 bases and J by 7 bases, with 8 bases left in between. CDR3 protein: CASSLGDTNSPLHF. CDR3 in DNA: TGTGCCAGCAGCTTGGGGGACACCAATTCACCCCTCCACTTT.

The chain has TRBV29-1 and TRBJ2-3; D is ambiguous. This CDR3 is 12 amino acids long. Germline assignment: CDR1 SQVTM and CDR2 ANQGSEA. The V end lost 8 bases, the J end lost 1 base, and 10 bases lay between the germline ends. CDR3: CSFDSGTDTQYF. For the CDR3, the DNA is TGCAGCTTCGATTCGGGCACAGATACGCAGTATTTT.

The genes are TRBV5-1 and TRBJ2-1; the D is unclear. Germline assignment: CDR1 SGHRS and CDR2 YFSETQ. Trimming cost V 1 base and J 5 bases, with 13 bases left between them. This CDR3 spans 15 amino acids. The CDR3 nucleotides are TGCGCCAGCAGCTTGCCTCTTACTGTACACAATGAGCAGTTCTTC. Amino acid sequence: CASSLPLTVHNEQFF.

This clone was observed a few times. V usage is TRBV4-2 and J usage is TRBJ1-2; D remains unclear. Deletions cut 0 bases from V and 7 bases from J, with 9 bases between. The CDR3 covers 13 residues. Germline V gives CDR1 LGHNA, CDR2 YNFKEQ. For the CDR3, the DNA is TGTGCCAGCAGCCAAGACCCCAGCGCTGGCTACACCTTC. It yields the protein CASSQDPSAGYTF.

The gene calls are TRBV6-1 and TRBJ2-5; TRBD2 is a possible D gene (6 bases). CDR3 length: 15 residues. Per the germline V gene, CDR1 is MNHNS and CDR2 is SASEGT. Trimming shortened V by 3 bases and J by 0 bases, and 11 bases separated the two germline ends. CDR3 in DNA: TGTGCCAGCAGTGATTTTGCGGGATACCAAGAGACCCAGTACTTC. It codes for CASSDFAGYQETQYF.

This clone was seen only a few times. This chain joins TRBV7-6 and TRBJ2-1; 16 bases agree with TRBD2. The junction had 7 bases not matched to a gene; V was cut back by 5 bases and J by 6 bases. From germline, CDR1 is SGHVS and CDR2 FNYEAQ. The length of the CDR3 is 17 residues. The CDR3 is CASSASGLAGGANEQFF. DNA for the CDR3: TGTGCCAGCAGCGCCTCGGGACTAGCGGGAGGGGCCAATGAGCAGTTCTTC.

The CDR3 coding sequence is TGTGCCAGCAGTTACTCGACAGGCACCGGGGAGCTGTTTTTT. Translated: CASSYSTGTGELFF. V usage is TRBV6-5 and J usage is TRBJ2-2; D possibly corresponds to TRBD1 (6 bases). Trimming pared 0 bases from V and 4 bases from J, leaving 6 bases between. The CDR3 sequence is 14 residues long. Germline V gene sequence: CDR1 MNHEY, CDR2 SVGAGI.

About this clone itself: Other nucleotide sequences from this sample produce the same CDR3. The genes are TRBV18 and TRBJ2-7; no definite D call. V lost 3 bases to trimming and J lost 5 bases, with 11 bases between them. Germline V gene sequence: CDR1 KGHSH, CDR2 LQKENI. CDR3 length: 13 residues. The CDR3 region has the DNA TGTGCCAGCTCACCGCCCTCAAGGGACGAGCAGTACTTC. Translation gives CASSPPSRDEQYF.

V usage is TRBV10-3 and J usage is TRBJ2-7, with D unresolved. V dropped 0 bases and J dropped 3 bases, with 9 bases sitting between them. The CDR3 has 14 amino acids. Germline CDR1 ENHRY, CDR2 SYGVKD. The CDR3 DNA is TGTGCCATCAGTGAGTCAGGACCGATCTACGAGCAGTACTTC. The encoded protein is CAISESGPIYEQYF.

The V gene is TRBV7-9, the J gene TRBJ2-7; tentative D call: TRBD2 (5 bases). There are 15 residues in the CDR3. V gave up 2 bases and J gave up 2 bases, with 13 bases separating them. Germline V CDR1 and CDR2: SEHNR, FQNEAQ (reference sequence). The DNA for the CDR3 is TGTGCCAGCAGCTTATACGGAGGCTTGACCTACGAGCAGTACTTC. Its translation is CASSLYGGLTYEQYF.

V and J are TRBV15 and TRBJ1-1; 10 bases are a match to TRBD1. The CDR3 sequence is 17 residues long. V lost 3 bases, J lost 5 bases, and 12 bases stayed unmatched. Germline V lookup: CDR1 LNHNV, CDR2 YYDKDF (reference sequence). Here the CDR3 reads CATSRRQGASPPTEAFF. CDR3 bases: TGTGCCACCAGCAGGAGACAGGGGGCGAGTCCCCCGACTGAAGCTTTCTTT.

The J gene is TRBJ2-5, the V gene TRBV6-1, with 7 nucleotides matching TRBD2. The CDR3 totals 17 residues. The V segment lost 3 bases and the J segment 1 base; nucleotides outside the gene matches: 11. CDR1 and CDR2 (germline): MNHNS, SASEGT. The DNA for the CDR3 is TGTGCCAGCAGTGAGGATGGGTGGGAGCGGGGCCAAGAGACCCAGTACTTC. Translating gives CASSEDGWERGQETQYF.

This sequence joins TRBV28 and TRBJ2-7, with 12 bases fitting TRBD1. The germline V gene has CDR1 MDHEN and CDR2 SYDVKM. This CDR3 is built from 16 residues. V lost 5 bases, J lost 4 bases, and 9 bases stayed unmatched. The CDR3 loop reads CASSEAGTGGFYEQYF. CDR3 in DNA: TGTGCCAGCAGTGAAGCCGGGACAGGGGGCTTTTACGAGCAGTACTTC.

This clone was counted between two and nine times. The chain has TRBV4-2 and TRBJ1-1; D not certain. The CDR3 loop spans 14 amino acids. Between the trimmed V and J ends, which lost 1 base and 3 bases, there was a span of 9 bases. The V gene's germline CDR1 is LGHNA and CDR2 YNFKEQ. CDR3 coding DNA: TGTGCCAGCAGCCAAGCTCGCTCAGACACTGAAGCTTTCTTT. It is translated as CASSQARSDTEAFF.

The rearrangement joins TRBV6-6 to TRBJ2-7; a weak D match, TRBD1 (6 bases). V was trimmed by 5 bases and J by 5 bases, leaving 10 bases between them. Per the germline V gene, CDR1 is MNHNY and CDR2 is SVGAGI (reference sequence). The length of the CDR3 is 12 residues. The CDR3 nucleotides are TGTGCCAGCAGTCCCACAGGGAACGAGCAGTACTTC. It codes for CASSPTGNEQYF.

This clone was counted once. V usage is TRBV30 and J usage is TRBJ2-7, with D maybe TRBD2 (6 bases). The ends were cut back, 2 bases at V and 3 bases at J, with 23 bases in the middle. The CDR3 is 17 residues long. In germline, CDR1 is GTSNPN, CDR2 SVGIG (reference sequence). CDR3 amino acids: CAWSRGAYSSDGYEQYF. As DNA, the CDR3 is TGTGCCTGGAGTCGAGGGGCGTATTCTAGCGACGGCTACGAGCAGTACTTC.

The chain joins TRBV9 to TRBJ2-3; no clear D. The CDR3 is made up of 16 amino acids. The V end was cut by 0 bases, the J end by 0 bases, with 11 bases between. From germline, CDR1 is SGDLS and CDR2 YYNGEE. The chain's CDR3 is CASSVVSVSSTDTQYF. In nucleotides, the CDR3 is TGTGCCAGCAGCGTAGTGTCCGTGAGTAGCACAGATACGCAGTATTTT.

CDR3: CASSLGGPNEKLFF. CDR3 DNA: TGCGCCAGCAGCTTGGGGGGCCCAAATGAAAAACTGTTTTTT. The V gene is TRBV5-1, the J gene TRBJ1-4, with a possible D match to TRBD1 (5 bases). There are 14 residues in the CDR3. Per the germline V gene, CDR1 is SGHRS and CDR2 is YFSETQ. V lost 0 bases and J 5 bases, leaving 8 bases between the germline ends. Looking up the rest from reference TRBV5-1 and TRBJ1-4 gives the full variable domain: KAGVTQTPRYLIKTRGQQVTLSCSPISGHRSVSWYQQTPGQGLQFLFEYFSETQRNKGNFPGRFSGRQFSNSRSEMNVSTLELGDSALYLCASSLGGPNEKLFFGSGTQLSVL.

The chain is built from TRBV11-2 and TRBJ2-1; 10 bases fit TRBD2. The germline V gene encodes CDR1 SGHAT and CDR2 FQNNGV. With V trimmed by 1 base and J by 2 bases, 2 bases remained unmatched. The CDR3 sequence is 16 residues long. The CDR3 loop reads CASSLAGLAAYNEQFF. The CDR3 nucleotides are TGTGCCAGCAGCTTAGCTGGACTAGCGGCCTACAATGAGCAGTTCTTC.

V usage is TRBV28 and J usage is TRBJ2-3; D is ambiguous. Germline values: CDR1 MDHEN, CDR2 SYDVKM. V lost 4 bases and J 2 bases, leaving 10 bases between the germline ends. The CDR3 is 14 amino acids. Here the CDR3 DNA reads TGTGCCAGCAGTTCCCCCCCGGTCACAGATACGCAGTATTTT. This gives the protein CASSSPPVTDTQYF.

This chain uses TRBV5-8 with TRBJ1-3; D gene uncertain. This CDR3 comprises 14 residues. The germline CDR1 and CDR2 sequences are SGHTS and YDEGEE. Trimming removed 1 base from V and 0 bases from J, with 5 bases in between. CDR3 loop: CASSLRGSGNTIYF. CDR3 in DNA: TGTGCCAGCAGCTTGCGCGGCTCTGGAAACACCATATATTTT.

The V call is TRBV28, the J call TRBJ2-4, with 7 nucleotides matching TRBD1. The junction had 7 bases not matched to a gene; V was cut back by 5 bases and J by 0 bases. The CDR3 is made up of 16 amino acids. Germline assignment: CDR1 MDHEN and CDR2 SYDVKM. The CDR3 region is CASSPGQRLAKNIQYF. In DNA form, the CDR3 reads TGTGCCAGCAGTCCGGGACAGCGCCTAGCCAAAAACATTCAGTACTTC.

This chain links TRBV5-6 with TRBJ2-2; D remains ambiguous. V was trimmed by 1 base and J by 6 bases, leaving 4 bases between them. Germline values: CDR1 SGHDT, CDR2 YYEEEE. The CDR3 has 12 residues. CDR3 sequence (DNA): TGTGCCAGCAGCTTGTCATCCGGGGAGCTGTTTTTT. Translation: CASSLSSGELFF.

The rearrangement uses TRBV19 and TRBJ1-5; D is possibly TRBD1 (6 bases). This CDR3 has 17 amino acids. Germline assignment: CDR1 LNHDA and CDR2 SQIVND (reference sequence). V was pared by 5 bases and J by 3 bases, with 20 bases between. DNA of the CDR3: TGTGCCAGTAGTTCCCCGACAGGAGGGGCAGACAATCAGCCCCAGCATTTT. Translated, it gives CASSSPTGGADNQPQHF. The full variable domain, completed using reference TRBV19 and TRBJ1-5, is DGGITQSPKYLFRKEGQNVTLSCEQNLNHDAMYWYRQDPGQGLRLIYYSQIVNDFQKGDIAEGYSVSREKKESFPLTVTSAQKNPTAFYLCASSSPTGGADNQPQHFGDGTRLSIL.

V gene TRBV9 combines with J gene TRBJ1-2; D is possibly TRBD1 (5 bases). CDR3 length: 14 amino acids. V lost 0 bases and J 8 bases, leaving 14 bases between the germline ends. CDR1 is SGDLS and CDR2 is YYNGEE in the germline V gene. The CDR3 nucleotides read TGTGCCAGCAGCGTAGAAACGGGGCTAGGAGGCTACACCTTC. Residues: CASSVETGLGGYTF.

The count of this clone is one. The chain carries TRBV28 and TRBJ2-1; D possibly corresponds to TRBD2 (5 bases). There are 14 residues in the CDR3. Trimming shortened V by 4 bases and J by 3 bases, and 10 bases separated the two germline ends. Germline values: CDR1 MDHEN, CDR2 SYDVKM. The CDR3 sequence is CASSSNGLYNEQFF. Written as DNA, the CDR3 is TGTGCCAGCAGTTCTAACGGACTCTACAATGAGCAGTTCTTC.

The CDR3 here is CASSYLASYGYTF. In nucleotides, the CDR3 is TGTGCCAGCAGTTACCTTGCGAGCTATGGCTACACCTTC. This chain joins TRBV6-6 and TRBJ1-2; unclear D gene. Trimming removed 2 bases at V and 4 bases at J, with 8 bases between. The CDR3 contains 13 residues. The germline CDR1 and CDR2 sequences are MNHNY and SVGAGI (reference sequence).

The chain carries TRBV5-1 and TRBJ2-7, with D possibly matching TRBD1 (6 bases). Trimming cost V 4 bases and J 4 bases, with 15 bases left between them. In germline, CDR1 is SGHRS, CDR2 YFSETQ. There are 14 residues in the CDR3. CDR3 in amino acids: CASSLDSLGYEQYF. The CDR3 DNA follows: TGCGCCAGCAGCCTGGACAGTTTAGGGTACGAGCAGTACTTC.